This T cell receptor (beta chain) was profiled in a study of blood T cells in healthy people across ages. Points from the study as a whole: The study regarded diversity estimates from one million T cells as underestimates. The study found more naive CD4+ cells and higher diversity in long-lived than aged donors.

With respect to this clonotype: The antigen is undetermined.

A second PCR of 7 to 11 cycles used a sample-barcoded 5' primer and a J-beta primer mix. One entry per CDR3 protein results from TCRdb running MiXCR on the 5' RACE reads. The repertoire holds about 600,000 distinct CDR3 sequences, roughly 48% seen once, with approximately 23% in the top ten. Total RNA, at least 6 micrograms per sample, was extracted from PBMCs. The clonotype comes from an older man in good health. Specimen: blood.

CDR3 bases: TGCAGTGCTTTCGGCCCTTCCCCAGATACGCAGTATTTT. Its protein product is CSAFGPSPDTQYF. The chain uses TRBV20-1 and TRBJ2-3; no reliable D call. This CDR3 has 13 residues. Germline values: CDR1 DFQATT, CDR2 SNEGSKA (reference sequence). Trimming removed 5 bases at V and 4 bases at J, with 13 bases between.